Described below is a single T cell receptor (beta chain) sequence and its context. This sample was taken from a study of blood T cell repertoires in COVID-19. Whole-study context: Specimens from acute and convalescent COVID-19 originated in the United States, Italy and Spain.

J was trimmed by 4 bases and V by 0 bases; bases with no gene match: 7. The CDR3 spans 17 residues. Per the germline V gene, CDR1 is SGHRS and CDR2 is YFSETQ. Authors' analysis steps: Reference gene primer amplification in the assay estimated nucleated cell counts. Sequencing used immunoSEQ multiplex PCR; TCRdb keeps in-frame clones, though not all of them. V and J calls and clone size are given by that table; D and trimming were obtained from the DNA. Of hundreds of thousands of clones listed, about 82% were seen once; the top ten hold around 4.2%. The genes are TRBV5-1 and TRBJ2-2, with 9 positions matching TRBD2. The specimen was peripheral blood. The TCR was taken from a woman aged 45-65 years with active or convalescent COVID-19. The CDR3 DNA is TGCGCCAGCAGCTTGGGGGTAGCGGGAGCGGCCACCGGGGAGCTGTTTTTT. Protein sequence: CASSLGVAGAATGELFF.